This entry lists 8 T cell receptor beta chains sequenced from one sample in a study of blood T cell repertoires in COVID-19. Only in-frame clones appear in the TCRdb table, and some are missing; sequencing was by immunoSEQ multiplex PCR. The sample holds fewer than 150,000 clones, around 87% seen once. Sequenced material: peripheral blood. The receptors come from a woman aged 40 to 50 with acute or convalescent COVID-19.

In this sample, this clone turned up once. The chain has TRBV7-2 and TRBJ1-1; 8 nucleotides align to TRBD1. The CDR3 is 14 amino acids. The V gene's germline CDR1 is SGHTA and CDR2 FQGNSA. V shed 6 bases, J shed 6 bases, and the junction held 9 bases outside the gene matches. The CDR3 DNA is TGTGCCAGCAGGGGACAGGTTGCAGGGGCTGAAGCTTTCTTT. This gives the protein CASRGQVAGAEAFF.

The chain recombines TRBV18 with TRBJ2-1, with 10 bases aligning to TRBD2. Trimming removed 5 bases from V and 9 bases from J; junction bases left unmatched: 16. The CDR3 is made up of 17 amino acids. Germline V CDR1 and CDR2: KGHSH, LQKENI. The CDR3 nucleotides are TGTGCCAGCTCAACCACCGCCTGGCTAGCGGGAGTTGCTGAGCAGTTCTTC. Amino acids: CASSTTAWLAGVAEQFF.

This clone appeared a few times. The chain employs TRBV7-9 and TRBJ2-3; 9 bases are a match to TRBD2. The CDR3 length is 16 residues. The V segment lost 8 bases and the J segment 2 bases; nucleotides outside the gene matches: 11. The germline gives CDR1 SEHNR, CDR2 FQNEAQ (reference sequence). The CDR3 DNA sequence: TGTGCCAGCGGAATTCAACTAGCGGGTTCCACAGATACGCAGTATTTT. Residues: CASGIQLAGSTDTQYF. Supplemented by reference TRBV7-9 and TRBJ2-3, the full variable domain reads DTGVSQNPRHKITKRGQNVTFRCDPISEHNRLYWYRQTLGQGPEFLTYFQNEAQLEKSRLLSDRFSAERPKGSFSTLEIQRTEQGDSAMYLCASGIQLAGSTDTQYFGPGTRLTVL.

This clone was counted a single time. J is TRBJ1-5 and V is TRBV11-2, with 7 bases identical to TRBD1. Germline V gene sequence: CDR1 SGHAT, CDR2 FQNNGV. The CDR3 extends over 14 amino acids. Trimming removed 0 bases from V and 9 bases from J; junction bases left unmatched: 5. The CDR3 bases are TGTGCCAGCAGCTTAGATCGACAGGGCGGGCCCCAGCATTTT. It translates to CASSLDRQGGPQHF.

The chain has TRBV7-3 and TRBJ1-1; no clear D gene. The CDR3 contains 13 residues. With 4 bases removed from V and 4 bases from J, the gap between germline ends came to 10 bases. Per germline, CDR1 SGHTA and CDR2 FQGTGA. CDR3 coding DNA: TGTGCCAGCAGCTATGCCCCTAGCACTGAAGCTTTCTTT. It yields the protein CASSYAPSTEAFF. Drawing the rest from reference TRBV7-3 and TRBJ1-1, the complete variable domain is GAGVSQTPSNKVTEKGKYVELRCDPISGHTALYWYRQSLGQGPEFLIYFQGTGAADDSGLPNDRFFAVRPEGSVSTLKIQRTERGDSAVYLCASSYAPSTEAFFGQGTRLTVV.

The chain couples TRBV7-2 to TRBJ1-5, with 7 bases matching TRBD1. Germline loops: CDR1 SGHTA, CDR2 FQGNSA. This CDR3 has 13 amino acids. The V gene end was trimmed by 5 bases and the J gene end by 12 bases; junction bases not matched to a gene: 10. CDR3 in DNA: TGTGCCAGCAGCACTCTGGGGACAGTAGTCCAGCATTTT. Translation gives CASSTLGTVVQHF.

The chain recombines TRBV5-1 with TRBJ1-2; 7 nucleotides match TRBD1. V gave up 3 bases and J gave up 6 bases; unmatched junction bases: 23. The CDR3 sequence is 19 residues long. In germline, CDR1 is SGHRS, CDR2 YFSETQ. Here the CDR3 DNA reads TGCGCCAGCAGCTCCGAGGGCGTTCTCGACCTAATGACAGGGAATGGCTACACCTTC. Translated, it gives CASSSEGVLDLMTGNGYTF.

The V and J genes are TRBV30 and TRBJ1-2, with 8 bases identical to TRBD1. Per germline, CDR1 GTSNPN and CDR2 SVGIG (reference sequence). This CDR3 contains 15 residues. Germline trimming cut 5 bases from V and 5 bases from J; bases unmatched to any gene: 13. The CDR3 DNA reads TGTGCCTGGGACAGGGGCGGACGGAATTGGTATGGCTACACCTTC. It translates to CAWDRGGRNWYGYTF.